The TCR beta chain under discussion was sequenced for a study of tumour-infiltrating T cells in Burkitt lymphoma. On the study more broadly: This cohort included all epidemiological subtypes of Burkitt lymphoma. Survival, overall and progression-free, tracked with productive clonality.

This CDR3 has 13 amino acids. Germline V gene sequence: CDR1 SQVTM, CDR2 ANQGSEA. V was shortened by 3 bases and J by 0 bases, with 8 bases between the two germline ends. This clone was recorded a few times. Sequenced by immunoSEQ multiplex PCR; TCRdb stores in-frame clones only, minus some. The table has roughly 1,000 clones, approximately 20% seen once. The sequencing sample was made of tumor tissue. The receptor was isolated from a human donor with Burkitt lymphoma. This chain connects TRBV29-1 to TRBJ1-1; D unclear. The CDR3 protein is CSVDPGVNTEAFF. The CDR3 DNA reads as TGCAGCGTTGACCCAGGAGTGAACACTGAAGCTTTCTTT.